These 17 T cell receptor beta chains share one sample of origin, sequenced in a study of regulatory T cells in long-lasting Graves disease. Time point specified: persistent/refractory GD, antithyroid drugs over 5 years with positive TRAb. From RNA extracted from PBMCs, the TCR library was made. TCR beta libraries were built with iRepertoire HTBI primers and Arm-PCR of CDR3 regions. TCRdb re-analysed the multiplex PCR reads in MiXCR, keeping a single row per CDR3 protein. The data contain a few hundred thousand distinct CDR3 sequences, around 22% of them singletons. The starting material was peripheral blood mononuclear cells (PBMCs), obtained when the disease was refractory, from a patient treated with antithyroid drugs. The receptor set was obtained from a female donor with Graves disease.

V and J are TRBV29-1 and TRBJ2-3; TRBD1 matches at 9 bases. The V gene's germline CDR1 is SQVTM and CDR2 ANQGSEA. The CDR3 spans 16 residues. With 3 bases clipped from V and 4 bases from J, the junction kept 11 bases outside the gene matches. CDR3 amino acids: CSVELRDRDLPDTQYF. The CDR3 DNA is TGCAGCGTTGAGCTCCGGGACAGGGACCTTCCAGATACGCAGTATTTT.

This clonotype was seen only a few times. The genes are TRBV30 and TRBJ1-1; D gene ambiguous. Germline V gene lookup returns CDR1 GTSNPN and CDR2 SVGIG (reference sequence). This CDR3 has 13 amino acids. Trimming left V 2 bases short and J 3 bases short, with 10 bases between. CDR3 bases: TGTGCCTGGAGTTTCTCGGATTACACTGAAGCTTTCTTT. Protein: CAWSFSDYTEAFF.

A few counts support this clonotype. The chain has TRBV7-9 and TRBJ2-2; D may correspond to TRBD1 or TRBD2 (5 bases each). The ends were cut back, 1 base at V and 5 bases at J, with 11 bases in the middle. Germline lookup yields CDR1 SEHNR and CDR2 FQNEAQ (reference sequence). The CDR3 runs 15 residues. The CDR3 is CASSLVGPGTGELFF. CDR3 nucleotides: TGTGCCAGCAGCTTAGTGGGGCCGGGGACCGGGGAGCTGTTTTTT.

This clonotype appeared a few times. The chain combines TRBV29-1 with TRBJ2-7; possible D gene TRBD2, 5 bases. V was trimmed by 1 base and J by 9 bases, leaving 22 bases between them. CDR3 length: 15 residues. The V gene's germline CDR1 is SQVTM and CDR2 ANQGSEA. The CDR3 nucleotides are TGCAGCGTTGAAGGAGTACGGGGTGGTTTGGCGGGGCAGTACTTC. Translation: CSVEGVRGGLAGQYF.

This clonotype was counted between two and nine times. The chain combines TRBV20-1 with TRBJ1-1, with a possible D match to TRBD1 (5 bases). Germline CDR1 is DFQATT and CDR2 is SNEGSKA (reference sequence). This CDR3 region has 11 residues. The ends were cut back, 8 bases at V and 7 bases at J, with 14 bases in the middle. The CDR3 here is CSYRRGFEAFF. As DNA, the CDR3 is TGCAGTTACAGGCGTGGCTTTGAAGCTTTCTTT.

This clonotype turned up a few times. The CDR3 protein is CASSGKQGIPLPQHF. The CDR3 coding sequence is TGTGCCAGCAGTGGCAAACAAGGCATTCCCTTGCCCCAGCATTTT. The chain employs TRBV6-1 and TRBJ1-5, with no clear D. CDR1 and CDR2 from the germline V gene are MNHNS and SASEGT. This CDR3 is built from 15 residues. Deletions cut 4 bases from V and 9 bases from J, with 19 bases between.

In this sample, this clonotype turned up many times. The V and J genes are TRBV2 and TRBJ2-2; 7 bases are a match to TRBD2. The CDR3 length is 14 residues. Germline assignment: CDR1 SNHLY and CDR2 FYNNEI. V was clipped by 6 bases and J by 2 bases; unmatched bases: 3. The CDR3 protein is CASRRELNTGELFF. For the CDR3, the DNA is TGTGCCAGCAGGCGGGAGCTCAACACCGGGGAGCTGTTTTTT.

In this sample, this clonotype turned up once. CDR3 sequence: CASSQLAASSYNEQFF. The CDR3 DNA is TGTGCCAGCAGCCAATTAGCGGCTAGCTCCTACAATGAGCAGTTCTTC. This chain uses TRBV7-8 with TRBJ2-1; possible D gene TRBD2, 6 bases. Looked up from germline, CDR1 is SGHVS and CDR2 is FQNEAQ. Trimming removed 5 bases from V and 0 bases from J, with 14 bases in between. The CDR3 consists of 16 residues.

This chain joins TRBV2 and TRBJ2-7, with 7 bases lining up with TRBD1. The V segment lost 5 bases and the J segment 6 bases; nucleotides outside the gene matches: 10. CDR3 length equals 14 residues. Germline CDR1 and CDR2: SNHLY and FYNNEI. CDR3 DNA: TGTGCCAGCAGTTCGACAGGGACAAGCCTCGAGCAGTACTTC. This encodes CASSSTGTSLEQYF.

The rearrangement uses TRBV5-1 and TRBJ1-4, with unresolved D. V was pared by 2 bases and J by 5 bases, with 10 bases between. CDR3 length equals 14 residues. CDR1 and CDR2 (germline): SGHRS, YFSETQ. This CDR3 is CASSFGSVNEKLFF. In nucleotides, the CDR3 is TGCGCCAGCAGCTTTGGCAGTGTAAATGAAAAACTGTTTTTT.

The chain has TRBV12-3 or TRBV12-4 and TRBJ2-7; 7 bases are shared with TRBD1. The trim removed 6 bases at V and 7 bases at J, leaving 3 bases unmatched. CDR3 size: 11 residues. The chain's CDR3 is CASRTGVEQYF. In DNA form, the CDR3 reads TGTGCCAGCAGAACAGGGGTGGAGCAGTACTTC.

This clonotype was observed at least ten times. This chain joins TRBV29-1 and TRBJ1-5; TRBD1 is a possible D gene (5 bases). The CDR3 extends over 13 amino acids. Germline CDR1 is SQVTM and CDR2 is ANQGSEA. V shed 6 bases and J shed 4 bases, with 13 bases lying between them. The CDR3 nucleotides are TGCAGCGTGGGAGCAGGGTCAAATCAGCCCCAGCATTTT. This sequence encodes CSVGAGSNQPQHF. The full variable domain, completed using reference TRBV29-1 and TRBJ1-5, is SAVISQKPSRDICQRGTSLTIQCQVDSQVTMMFWYRQQPGQSLTLIATANQGSEATYESGFVIDKFPISRPNLTFSTLTVSNMSPEDSSIYLCSVGAGSNQPQHFGDGTRLSIL.

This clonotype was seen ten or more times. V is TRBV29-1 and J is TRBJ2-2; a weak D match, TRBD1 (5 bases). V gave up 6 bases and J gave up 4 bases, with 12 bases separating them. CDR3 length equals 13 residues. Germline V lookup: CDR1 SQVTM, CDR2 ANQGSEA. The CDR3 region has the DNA TGCAGCGTCCTTCCTAGGGGCACCGGGGAGCTGTTTTTT. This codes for CSVLPRGTGELFF.

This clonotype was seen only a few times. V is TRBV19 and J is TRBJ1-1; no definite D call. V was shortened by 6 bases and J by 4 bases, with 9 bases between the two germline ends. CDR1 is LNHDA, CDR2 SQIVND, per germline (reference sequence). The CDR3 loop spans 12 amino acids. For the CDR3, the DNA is TGTGCCAGTAGGATGGCCCGCACTGAAGCTTTCTTT. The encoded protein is CASRMARTEAFF.

The CDR3 region is CASSEMVIVDTQYF. The CDR3 nucleotides are TGTGCCAGCAGTGAAATGGTGATCGTAGATACGCAGTATTTT. This chain uses TRBV6-4 with TRBJ2-3; no clear D gene. This CDR3 comprises 14 residues. The V gene's germline CDR1 is MRHNA and CDR2 SNTAGT. The ends were cut back, 3 bases at V and 5 bases at J, with 12 bases in the middle.

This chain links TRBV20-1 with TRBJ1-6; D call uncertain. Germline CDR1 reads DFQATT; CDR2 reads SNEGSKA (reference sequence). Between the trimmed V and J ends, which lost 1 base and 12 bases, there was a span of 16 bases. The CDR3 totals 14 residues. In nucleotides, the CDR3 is TGCAGTGCTAGAGGAACGACCGCACTCAAACCCCTCCACTTT. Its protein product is CSARGTTALKPLHF.

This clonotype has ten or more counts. CDR3 DNA sequence: TGTGCCAGCAGTGTAACTAGCGGGAGCGACGAGCAGTACTTC. It yields the protein CASSVTSGSDEQYF. The chain is built from TRBV2 and TRBJ2-7, with TRBD2 matching 11 bases. The V gene end was trimmed by 4 bases and the J gene end by 5 bases; junction bases not matched to a gene: 4. The germline CDR1 and CDR2 sequences are SNHLY and FYNNEI. This CDR3 is 14 amino acids long.